The clone carrying this TCR beta chain was counted at least ten times. Antigen specificity is unknown. These data are taken from a study of T cells in Graves' hyperthyroidism and ophthalmopathy. General study results and limits: The model's output predicted ophthalmopathy at a median of around 7 months prior to onset.

Pregnant or lactating patients were excluded, as were those with uncontrolled infection or other autoimmune disease. Orbital computed tomography and thyroid ultrasound, together with serum TRAb and thyroxine and clinical symptoms, were used for diagnoses. This CDR3 is 14 amino acids long. Germline CDR1 reads MDHEN; CDR2 reads SYDVKM. V shed 8 bases and J 4 bases; nucleotides not matched to a gene: 6. Using RNA transcripts as the source, TCR beta CDR3 regions were amplified. With the HTBI primer set, the TCR CDR3 went through a first round of RT-PCR. TCRdb processed the multiplex PCR reads anew with MiXCR; each CDR3 protein has one entry. The data show about 420,000 distinct CDR3 sequences, with around 15% seen just once and about 5% held by the top ten.

Specimen: blood. The V and J genes are TRBV28 and TRBJ2-3; 10 bases match TRBD2. The receptor was isolated from a woman aged 18-29 years with Graves' hyperthyroidism. Here the CDR3 DNA reads TGTGCCAGCTCTAGCGGGAGAGAAGCAGATACGCAGTATTTT. As protein: CASSSGREADTQYF.